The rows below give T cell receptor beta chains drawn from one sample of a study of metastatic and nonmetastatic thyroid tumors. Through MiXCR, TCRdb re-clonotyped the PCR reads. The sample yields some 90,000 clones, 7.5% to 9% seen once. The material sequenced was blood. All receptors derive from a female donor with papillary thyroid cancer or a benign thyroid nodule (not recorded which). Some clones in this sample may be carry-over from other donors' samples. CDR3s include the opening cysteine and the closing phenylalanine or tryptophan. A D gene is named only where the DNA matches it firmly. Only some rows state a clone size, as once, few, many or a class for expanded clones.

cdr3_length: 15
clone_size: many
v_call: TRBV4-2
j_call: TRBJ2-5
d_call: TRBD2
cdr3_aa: CASSQDNLAAETQYF
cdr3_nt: TGTGCCAGCAGCCAAGATAACCTAGCGGCAGAGACCCAGTACTTC

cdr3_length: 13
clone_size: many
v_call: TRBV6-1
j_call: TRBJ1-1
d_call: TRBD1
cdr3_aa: CASSRTGITEAFF
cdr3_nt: TGTGCCAGCAGTCGGACAGGGATCACTGAAGCTTTCTTT

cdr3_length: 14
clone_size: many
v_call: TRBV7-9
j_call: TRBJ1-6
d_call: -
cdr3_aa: CASSFGRYNSPLHF
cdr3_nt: TGTGCCAGCAGCTTTGGACGGTATAATTCACCCCTCCACTTT

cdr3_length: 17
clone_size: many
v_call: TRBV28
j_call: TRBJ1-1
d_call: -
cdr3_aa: CASSRSAARKLNTEAFF
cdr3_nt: TGTGCCAGCAGTAGAAGCGCGGCCAGGAAATTGAACACTGAAGCTTTCTTT

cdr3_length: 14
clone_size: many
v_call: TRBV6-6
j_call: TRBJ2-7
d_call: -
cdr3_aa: CASSYGQGVHEQYF
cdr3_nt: TGTGCCAGCAGTTACGGGCAGGGAGTCCACGAGCAGTACTTC

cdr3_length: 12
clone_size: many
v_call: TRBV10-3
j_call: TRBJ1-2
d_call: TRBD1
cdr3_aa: CAISEGGNGYTF
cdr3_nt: TGTGCCATCAGCGAAGGGGGCAATGGCTACACCTTC

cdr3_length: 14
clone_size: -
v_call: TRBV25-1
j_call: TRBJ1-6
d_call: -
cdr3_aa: CASSDGSYNSPLHF
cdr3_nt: TGTGCCAGCAGTGATGGATCCTATAATTCACCCCTCCACTTT

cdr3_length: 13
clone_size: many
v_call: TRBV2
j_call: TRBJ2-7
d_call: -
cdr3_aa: CASGQDSSYEQYF
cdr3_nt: TGTGCCAGCGGCCAGGACTCCTCCTACGAGCAGTACTTC

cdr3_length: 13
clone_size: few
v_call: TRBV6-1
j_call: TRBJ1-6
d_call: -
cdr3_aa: CASIPVQLPPLHF
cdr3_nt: TGTGCCAGCATCCCAGTCCAGTTGCCCCCCCTCCACTTT

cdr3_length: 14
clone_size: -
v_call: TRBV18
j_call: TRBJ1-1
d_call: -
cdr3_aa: CAGQREKYGTEAFF
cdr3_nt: TGTGCCGGCCAAAGAGAAAAATACGGCACTGAAGCTTTCTTT

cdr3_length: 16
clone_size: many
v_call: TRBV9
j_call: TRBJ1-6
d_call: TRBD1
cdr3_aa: CASSVGGDREYSPLHF
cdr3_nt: TGTGCCAGCAGCGTAGGGGGTGACAGGGAATACTCACCCCTCCACTTT